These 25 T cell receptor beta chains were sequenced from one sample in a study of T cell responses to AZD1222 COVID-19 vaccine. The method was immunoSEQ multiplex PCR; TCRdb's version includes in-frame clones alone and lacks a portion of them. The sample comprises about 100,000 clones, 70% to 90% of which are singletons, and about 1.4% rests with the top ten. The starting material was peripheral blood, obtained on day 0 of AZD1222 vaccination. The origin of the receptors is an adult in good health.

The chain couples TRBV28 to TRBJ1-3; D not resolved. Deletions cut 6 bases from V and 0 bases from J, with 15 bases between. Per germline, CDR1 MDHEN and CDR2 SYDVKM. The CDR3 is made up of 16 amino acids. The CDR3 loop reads CASSAITELSGNTIYF. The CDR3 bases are TGTGCCAGCAGCGCGATAACTGAACTCTCTGGAAACACCATATATTTT.

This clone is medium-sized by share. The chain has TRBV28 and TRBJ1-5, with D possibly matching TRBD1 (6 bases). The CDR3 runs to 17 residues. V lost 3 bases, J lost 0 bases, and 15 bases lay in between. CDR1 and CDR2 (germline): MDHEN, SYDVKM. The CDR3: CASSFSGTRRSNQPQHF. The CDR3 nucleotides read TGTGCCAGCAGTTTTTCCGGGACACGACGTAGCAATCAGCCCCAGCATTTT.

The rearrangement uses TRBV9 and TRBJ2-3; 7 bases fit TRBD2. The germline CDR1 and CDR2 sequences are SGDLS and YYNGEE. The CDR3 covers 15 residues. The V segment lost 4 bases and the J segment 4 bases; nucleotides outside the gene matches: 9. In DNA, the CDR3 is TGTGCCAGCAGCCCTGCGATTACTAGCGCAGATACGCAGTATTTT. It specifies CASSPAITSADTQYF.

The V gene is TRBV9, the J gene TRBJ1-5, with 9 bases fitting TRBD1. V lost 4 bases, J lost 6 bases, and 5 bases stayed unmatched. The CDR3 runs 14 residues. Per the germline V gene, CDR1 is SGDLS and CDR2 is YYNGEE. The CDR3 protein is CASSPGQGGQPQHF. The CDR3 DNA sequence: TGTGCCAGCAGCCCGGGACAGGGTGGTCAGCCCCAGCATTTT.

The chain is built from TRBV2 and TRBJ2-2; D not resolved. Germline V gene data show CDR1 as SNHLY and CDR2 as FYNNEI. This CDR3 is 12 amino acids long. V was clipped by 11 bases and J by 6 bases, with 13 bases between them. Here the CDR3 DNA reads TGTGCCGGAAAGGATTTTCCCGGGGAGCTGTTTTTT. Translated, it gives CAGKDFPGELFF.

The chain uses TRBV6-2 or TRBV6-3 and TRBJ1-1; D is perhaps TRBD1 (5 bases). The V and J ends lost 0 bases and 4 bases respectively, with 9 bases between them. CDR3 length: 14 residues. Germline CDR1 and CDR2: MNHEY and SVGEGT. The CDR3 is CASSYSRGSTEAFF. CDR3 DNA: TGTGCCAGCAGTTACTCAAGGGGAAGCACTGAAGCTTTCTTT.

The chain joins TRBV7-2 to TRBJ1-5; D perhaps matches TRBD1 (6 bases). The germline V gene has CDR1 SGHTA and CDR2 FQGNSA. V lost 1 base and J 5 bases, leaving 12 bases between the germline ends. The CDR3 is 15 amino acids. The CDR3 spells CASSLVYRVHQPQHF. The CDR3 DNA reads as TGTGCCAGCAGCTTAGTATACAGGGTCCATCAGCCCCAGCATTTT.

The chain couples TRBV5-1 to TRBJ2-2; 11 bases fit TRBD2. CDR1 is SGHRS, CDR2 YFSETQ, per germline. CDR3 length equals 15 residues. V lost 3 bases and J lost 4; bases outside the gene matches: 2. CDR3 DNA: TGCGCCAGCAGCTCCGGGACTAGCGGCACCGGGGAGCTGTTTTTT. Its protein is CASSSGTSGTGELFF.

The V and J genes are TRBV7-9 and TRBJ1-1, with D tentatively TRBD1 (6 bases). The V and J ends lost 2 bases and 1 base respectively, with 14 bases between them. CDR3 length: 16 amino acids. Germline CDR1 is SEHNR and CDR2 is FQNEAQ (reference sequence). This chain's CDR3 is CASSLLARGANTEAFF. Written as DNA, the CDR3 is TGTGCCAGCAGCTTACTGGCTAGGGGGGCGAACACTGAAGCTTTCTTT.

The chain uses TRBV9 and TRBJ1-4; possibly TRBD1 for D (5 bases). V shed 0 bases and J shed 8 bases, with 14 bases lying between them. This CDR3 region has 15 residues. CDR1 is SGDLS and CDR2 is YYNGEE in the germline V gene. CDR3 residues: CASSVGGAIVEKLFF. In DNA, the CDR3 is TGTGCCAGCAGCGTAGGAGGGGCCATTGTCGAAAAACTGTTTTTT.

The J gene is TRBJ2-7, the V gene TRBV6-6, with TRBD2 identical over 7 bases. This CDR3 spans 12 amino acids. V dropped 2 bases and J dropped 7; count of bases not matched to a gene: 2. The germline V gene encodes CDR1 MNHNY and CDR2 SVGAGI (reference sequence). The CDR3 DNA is TGTGCCAGCAGTTACCGGGGGGAAGAGCAGTACTTC. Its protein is CASSYRGEEQYF.

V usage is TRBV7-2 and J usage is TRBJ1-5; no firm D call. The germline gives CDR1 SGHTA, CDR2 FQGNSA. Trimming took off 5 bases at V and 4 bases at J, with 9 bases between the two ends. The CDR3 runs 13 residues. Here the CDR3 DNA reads TGTGCCAGCAGCCTTACAGAAAATCAGCCCCAGCATTTT. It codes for CASSLTENQPQHF.

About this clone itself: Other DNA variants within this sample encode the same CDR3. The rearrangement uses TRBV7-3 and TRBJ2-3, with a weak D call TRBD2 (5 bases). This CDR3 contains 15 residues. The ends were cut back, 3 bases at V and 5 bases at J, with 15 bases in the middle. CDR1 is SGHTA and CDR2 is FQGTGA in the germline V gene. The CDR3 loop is CASSLLAGDVDTQYF. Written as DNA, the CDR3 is TGTGCCAGCAGCTTGCTAGCAGGAGACGTAGATACGCAGTATTTT.

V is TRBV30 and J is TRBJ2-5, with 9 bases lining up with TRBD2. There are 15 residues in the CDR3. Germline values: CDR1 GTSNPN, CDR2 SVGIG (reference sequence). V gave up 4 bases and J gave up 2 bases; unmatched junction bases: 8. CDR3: CAWKNSGSLQETQYF. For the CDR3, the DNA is TGTGCCTGGAAAAATAGCGGGAGTTTGCAAGAGACCCAGTACTTC.

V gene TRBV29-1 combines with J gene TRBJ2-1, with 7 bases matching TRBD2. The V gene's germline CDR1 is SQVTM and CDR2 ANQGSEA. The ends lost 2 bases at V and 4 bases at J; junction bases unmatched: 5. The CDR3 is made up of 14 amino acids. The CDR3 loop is CSVERGRRYNEQFF. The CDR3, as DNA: TGCAGCGTTGAACGCGGGAGAAGATACAATGAGCAGTTCTTC.

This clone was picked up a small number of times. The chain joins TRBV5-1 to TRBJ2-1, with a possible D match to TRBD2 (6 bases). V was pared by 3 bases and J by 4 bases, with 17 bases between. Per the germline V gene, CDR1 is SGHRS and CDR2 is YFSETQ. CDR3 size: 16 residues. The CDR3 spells CASSSQGGRHYNEQFF. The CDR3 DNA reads TGCGCCAGCAGCTCCCAAGGTGGGAGGCATTACAATGAGCAGTTCTTC.

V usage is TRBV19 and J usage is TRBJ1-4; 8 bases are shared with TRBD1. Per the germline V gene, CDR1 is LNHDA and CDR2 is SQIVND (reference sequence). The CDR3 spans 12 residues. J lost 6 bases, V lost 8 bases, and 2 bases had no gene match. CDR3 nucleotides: TGTGCCAGTGGACAGGGTGATGAAAAACTGTTTTTT. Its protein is CASGQGDEKLFF.

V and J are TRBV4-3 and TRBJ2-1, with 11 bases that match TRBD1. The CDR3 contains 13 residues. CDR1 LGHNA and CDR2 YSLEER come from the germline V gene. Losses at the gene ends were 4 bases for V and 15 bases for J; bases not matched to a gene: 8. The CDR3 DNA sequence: TGCGCCAGCAGCCCCGGGTTGGGGACAGGGGGGTTCTTC. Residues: CASSPGLGTGGFF.

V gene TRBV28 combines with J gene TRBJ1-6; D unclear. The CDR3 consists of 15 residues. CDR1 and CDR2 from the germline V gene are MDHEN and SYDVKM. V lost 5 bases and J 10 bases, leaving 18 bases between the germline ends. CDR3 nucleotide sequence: TGTGCCAGCAGTCCCTCTGGGCAGGTTGGGTCACCCCTCCACTTT. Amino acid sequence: CASSPSGQVGSPLHF.

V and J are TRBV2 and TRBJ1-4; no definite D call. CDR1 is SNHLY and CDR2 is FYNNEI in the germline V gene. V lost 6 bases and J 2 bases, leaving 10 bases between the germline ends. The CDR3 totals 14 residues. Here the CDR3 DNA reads TGTGCCAGCAGAAAAGGGCTGACTAATGAAAAACTGTTTTTT. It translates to CASRKGLTNEKLFF.

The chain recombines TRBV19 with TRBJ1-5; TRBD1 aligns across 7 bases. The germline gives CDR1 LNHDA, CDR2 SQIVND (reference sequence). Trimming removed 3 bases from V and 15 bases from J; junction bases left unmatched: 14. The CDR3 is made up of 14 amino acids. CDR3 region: CASSISVRDSPLHF. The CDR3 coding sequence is TGTGCCAGTAGTATTTCGGTCCGGGACAGTCCCTTGCATTTT.

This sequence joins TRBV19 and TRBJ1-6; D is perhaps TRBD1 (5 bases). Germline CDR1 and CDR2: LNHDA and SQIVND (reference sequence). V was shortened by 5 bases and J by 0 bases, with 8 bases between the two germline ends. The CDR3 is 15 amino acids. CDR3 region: CASSSDSSYNSPLHF. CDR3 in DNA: TGTGCCAGTAGTTCAGACAGCTCCTATAATTCACCCCTCCACTTT.

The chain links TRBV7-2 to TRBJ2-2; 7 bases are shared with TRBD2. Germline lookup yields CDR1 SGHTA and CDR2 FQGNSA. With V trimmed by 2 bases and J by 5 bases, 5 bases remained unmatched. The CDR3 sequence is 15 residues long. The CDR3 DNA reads TGTGCCAGCAGCTTAAATGGCGGGAGAACCGGGGAGCTGTTTTTT. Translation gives CASSLNGGRTGELFF.

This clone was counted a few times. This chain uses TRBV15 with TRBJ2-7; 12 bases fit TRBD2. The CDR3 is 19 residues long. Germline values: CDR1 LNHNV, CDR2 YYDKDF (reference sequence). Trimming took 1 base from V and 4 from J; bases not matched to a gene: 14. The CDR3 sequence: CATSRGPYGLAGGLYEQYF. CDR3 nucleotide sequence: TGTGCCACCAGCAGAGGACCTTACGGGCTAGCGGGAGGGCTGTACGAGCAGTACTTC. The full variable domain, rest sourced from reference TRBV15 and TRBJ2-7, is DAMVIQNPRYQVTQFGKPVTLSCSQTLNHNVMYWYQQKSSQAPKLLFHYYDKDFNNEADTPDNFQSRRPNTSFCFLDIRSPGLGDTAMYLCATSRGPYGLAGGLYEQYFGPGTRLTVT.

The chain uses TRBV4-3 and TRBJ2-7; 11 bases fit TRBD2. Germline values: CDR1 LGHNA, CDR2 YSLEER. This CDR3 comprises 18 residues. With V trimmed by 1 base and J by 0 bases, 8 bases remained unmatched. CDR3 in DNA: TGCGCCAGCAGCCAAGTGGGCCCTACTAGCGGGAGCTCCTACGAGCAGTACTTC. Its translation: CASSQVGPTSGSSYEQYF.